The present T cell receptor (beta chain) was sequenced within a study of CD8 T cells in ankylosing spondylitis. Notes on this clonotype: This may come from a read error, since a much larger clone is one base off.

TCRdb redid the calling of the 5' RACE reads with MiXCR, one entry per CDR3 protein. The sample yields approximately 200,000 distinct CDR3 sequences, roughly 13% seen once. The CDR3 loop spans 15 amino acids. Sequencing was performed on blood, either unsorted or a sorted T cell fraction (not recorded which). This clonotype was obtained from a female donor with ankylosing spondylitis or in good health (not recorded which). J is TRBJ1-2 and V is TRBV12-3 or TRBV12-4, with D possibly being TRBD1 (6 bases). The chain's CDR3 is CASSKNPRGGAGYAF. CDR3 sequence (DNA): TGTGCCAGCAGCAAGAACCCCAGGGGCGGGGCTGGCTACGCCTTC.